This is a list of T cell receptor beta chains from one sample in a study of patients and donors after allogeneic stem cell transplantation. MiXCR, run by TCRdb on the RT-PCR reads, gives a single entry per CDR3 protein. This table holds roughly 41,000 distinct CDR3 sequences, more than 30% found once. Sequencing was done on a sample of blood, either unsorted or a sorted T cell fraction (not recorded which). The receptors stem from a human donor who was either an allogeneic HSCT recipient or a stem cell or donor lymphocyte infusion donor (not recorded which). It is not recorded whose cells these are; they may come from a transplant donor. The CDR3 runs from the conserved cysteine through the conserved F or W. A D gene is named only where the DNA matches it firmly. Not every row has a clone size; where given, it reads once, few, many or a size class.

J gene,V gene,clone size,D gene,CDR3 DNA,CDR3 protein
TRBJ1-2,TRBV7-2,few,TRBD1,TGTGCCAGCAGCTTAGTGGTAGGGCAGGGGGTCGGCTACACCTTC,CASSLVVGQGVGYTF
TRBJ1-3,TRBV15,few,NA,TGTGCCACCAGCAGAGACCGGCCGACCTCAGGAAACACCATATATTTT,CATSRDRPTSGNTIYF
TRBJ2-5,TRBV4-2,NA,NA,TGTGCCAGCAGCGGGGTCCAAGAGACCCAGTACTTC,CASSGVQETQYF
TRBJ1-1,TRBV7-8,NA,NA,TGTGCCAGCAGCTTAAGTGGCACGGAGAACACTGAAGCTTTCTTT,CASSLSGTENTEAFF
TRBJ2-7,TRBV28,few,NA,TGTGCCAGCAGCTCAGGGACCGGGAAAAAGTACGAGCAGTACTTC,CASSSGTGKKYEQYF
TRBJ1-5,TRBV28,NA,NA,TGTGCCAGCAGTTTACGACAGGTCATTAATCAGCCCCAGCATTTT,CASSLRQVINQPQHF
TRBJ2-3,TRBV20-1,NA,TRBD2,TGCAGTGCAACCCGGACTAGCGGGAGGGCCGCCATTGGAGATACGCAGTATTTT,CSATRTSGRAAIGDTQYF
TRBJ1-2,TRBV28,many,NA,TGTGCCAGCAGTCCCGCCCGGGGCTACACCTTC,CASSPARGYTF
TRBJ2-2,TRBV5-5,NA,TRBD1,TGTGCCAGCAGCTTGACAGGGGCGAACACCGGGGAGCTGTTTTTT,CASSLTGANTGELFF
TRBJ2-3,TRBV6-2/TRBV6-3,few,NA,TGTGCCAGCAGCATATACTCCACAGGGCGAAGAGACACAGATACGCAGTATTTT,CASSIYSTGRRDTDTQYF
TRBJ2-1,TRBV15,few,TRBD2,TGTGCCACCAGCAGAGGGTCTAGCGGGAAAAAGAATGAGCAGTTCTTC,CATSRGSSGKKNEQFF
TRBJ1-1,TRBV18,NA,NA,TGTGCCAGCTCCTTACTGACAGGCCGCGGGGACACTGAAGCTTTCTTT,CASSLLTGRGDTEAFF
TRBJ2-2,TRBV9,NA,TRBD2,TGTGCCAGCAGCCGAGGACTAGCGGGAGGCCTAATGAACACCGGGGAGCTGTTTTTT,CASSRGLAGGLMNTGELFF